These 21 T cell receptor beta chains came from one sample sequenced in a study of CD8 T cells in ankylosing spondylitis. General study findings and limits: In ankylosing spondylitis blood, a motif of about 8 highly homologous TCR beta variants appeared characteristic.

The antigens of these receptors remain unknown. TCRdb redid the calling of the 5' RACE reads with MiXCR, one entry per CDR3 protein. The data contain some 220,000 distinct CDR3 sequences, approximately 7.4% of them seen just once; the ten biggest clones take up 12% to 15%. Sequencing input: blood, either unsorted or a sorted T cell fraction (not recorded which). The receptors derive from a male donor with ankylosing spondylitis.

This clonotype came up many times. The chain carries TRBV15 and TRBJ2-7, with D unclear. The CDR3 spans 12 residues. Germline V gene lookup returns CDR1 LNHNV and CDR2 YYDKDF (reference sequence). Between the trimmed V and J ends, which lost 0 bases and 3 bases, there was a span of 3 bases. CDR3 in amino acids: CATSREGYEQYF. The CDR3 DNA sequence: TGTGCCACCAGCAGAGAAGGCTACGAGCAGTACTTC. Supplemented by reference TRBV15 and TRBJ2-7, the full variable domain reads DAMVIQNPRYQVTQFGKPVTLSCSQTLNHNVMYWYQQKSSQAPKLLFHYYDKDFNNEADTPDNFQSRRPNTSFCFLDIRSPGLGDTAMYLCATSREGYEQYFGPGTRLTVT.

This clonotype has a handful of counts. Germline is not matched at one junction end, which may reflect a read error. J is TRBJ2-6 and V is TRBV4-3; a weak D match, TRBD2 (6 bases). The length of the CDR3 is 14 residues. CDR1 and CDR2 (germline): LGHNA, YSLEER. CDR3: CASSQALGGNVLTF. CDR3 bases: TGCGCCAGCAGCCAAGCTCTGGGGGGCAACGTCCTGACTTTC.

This clonotype was observed at least ten times. This chain connects TRBV7-9 to TRBJ2-2; perhaps TRBD2 as D (5 bases). The CDR3 contains 14 residues. V lost 3 bases and J 5 bases, leaving 10 bases between the germline ends. Germline values: CDR1 SEHNR, CDR2 FQNEAQ (reference sequence). This chain's CDR3 is CASSFPKRTGELFF. The CDR3 DNA sequence: TGTGCCAGCAGCTTCCCCAAGCGGACCGGGGAGCTGTTTTTT.

In this sample, this clonotype turned up a few times. Here the CDR3 DNA reads TGTGCCTGGATCCCCAGCGTTGGGGTTACGCAGTATTTT. This sequence encodes CAWIPSVGVTQYF. This sequence joins TRBV30 and TRBJ2-3; D remains unclear. The germline gives CDR1 GTSNPN, CDR2 SVGIG (reference sequence). The CDR3 runs to 13 residues. Trimming took 4 bases from V and 8 from J, leaving 16 bases between them.

This clonotype was observed at least ten times. The chain employs TRBV5-1 and TRBJ1-2; D is possibly TRBD1 (5 bases). Germline V gene sequence: CDR1 SGHRS, CDR2 YFSETQ. The CDR3 totals 14 residues. V was shortened by 0 bases and J by 8 bases, with 14 bases between the two germline ends. DNA of the CDR3: TGCGCCAGCAGCTTGGACGGGGGGGTCAACGGCTACACCTTC. It codes for CASSLDGGVNGYTF.

This clonotype has more than one count but fewer than ten. This rearrangement joins TRBV29-1 to TRBJ1-2, with TRBD1 matching over 8 bases. V was pared by 4 bases and J by 8 bases, with 15 bases of the junction left unmatched. CDR1 is SQVTM, CDR2 ANQGSEA, per germline. The CDR3 loop spans 15 amino acids. The CDR3 loop is CSVAPSRQGKEGYTF. The CDR3 coding sequence is TGCAGCGTTGCCCCGTCAAGACAGGGGAAGGAGGGCTACACCTTC.

This clonotype was counted at least ten times. This rearrangement joins TRBV5-1 to TRBJ1-1; TRBD1 might be the D (6 bases). The V end lost 2 bases, the J end lost 3 bases, and 14 bases lay between the germline ends. The CDR3 is 15 residues long. Germline assignment: CDR1 SGHRS and CDR2 YFSETQ. DNA of the CDR3: TGCGCCAGCAGCTTCCAGGGGCCGGGGCACACTGAAGCTTTCTTT. Amino acids: CASSFQGPGHTEAFF. The variable domain in full, with the rest retrieved from reference TRBV5-1 and TRBJ1-1, is KAGVTQTPRYLIKTRGQQVTLSCSPISGHRSVSWYQQTPGQGLQFLFEYFSETQRNKGNFPGRFSGRQFSNSRSEMNVSTLELGDSALYLCASSFQGPGHTEAFFGQGTRLTVV.

This clonotype was counted between two and nine times. Here the CDR3 DNA reads TGTGCCAGCAGCTTTGGGGTGACAGAGAGCAATCAGCCCCAGCATTTT. Protein sequence: CASSFGVTESNQPQHF. The chain couples TRBV5-5 to TRBJ1-5; possibly TRBD1 for D (5 bases). Germline CDR1 is SGHKS and CDR2 is YYEKEE (reference sequence). V lost 2 bases and J 1 base, leaving 13 bases between the germline ends. CDR3 size: 16 residues.

This clonotype has more than one count but fewer than ten. This chain links TRBV25-1 with TRBJ2-6; TRBD1 matches 8 bases. The CDR3 totals 17 residues. Germline V gene sequence: CDR1 MGHDK, CDR2 SYGVNS. V lost 2 bases, J lost 2 bases, and 5 bases stayed unmatched. CDR3 bases: TGTGCCAGCAGTGAAGGGCAGGGGGCAACTGGGGCCAACGTCCTGACTTTC. Translating gives CASSEGQGATGANVLTF.

The gene calls are TRBV5-1 and TRBJ1-4; D remains unclear. Germline loops: CDR1 SGHRS, CDR2 YFSETQ. V lost 0 bases and J 0 bases, leaving 12 bases between the germline ends. The CDR3 runs 17 residues. This CDR3 is CASSLDRFSATNEKLFF. The CDR3 DNA follows: TGCGCCAGCAGCTTGGATCGTTTCAGTGCAACTAATGAAAAACTGTTTTTT. Full variable domain (rest looked up from reference TRBV5-1 and TRBJ1-4): KAGVTQTPRYLIKTRGQQVTLSCSPISGHRSVSWYQQTPGQGLQFLFEYFSETQRNKGNFPGRFSGRQFSNSRSEMNVSTLELGDSALYLCASSLDRFSATNEKLFFGSGTQLSVL.

This clonotype occurred many times. The chain links TRBV29-1 to TRBJ2-7; maybe TRBD2 (7 bases). The CDR3 is 18 residues long. CDR1 and CDR2 (germline): SQVTM, ANQGSEA. Trimming left V 0 bases short and J 3 bases short, with 24 bases between. The chain's CDR3 is CSVEDHKDSRGPNYEQYF. The CDR3 region has the DNA TGCAGCGTTGAAGATCACAAGGACTCGCGGGGGCCGAACTACGAGCAGTACTTC.

The chain carries TRBV20-1 and TRBJ2-3, with 9 bases fitting TRBD2. After removal of 6 bases from V and 1 base from J, the junction contained 5 bases not matched to a gene. The CDR3 has 14 amino acids. Germline V CDR1 and CDR2: DFQATT, SNEGSKA (reference sequence). The CDR3 DNA follows: TGCAGTGCCCTATCTAGCGGGGGCACAGATACGCAGTATTTT. Encoded protein: CSALSSGGTDTQYF.

Concerning this clonotype itself: A much larger clonotype is one base distant, so this may be a read error. The chain employs TRBV13 and TRBJ2-7, with D perhaps TRBD1 or TRBD2 (5 bases each). CDR3 length: 12 residues. V lost 4 bases and J 5 bases, leaving 9 bases between the germline ends. Germline V lookup: CDR1 PRHDT, CDR2 FYEKMQ (reference sequence). CDR3 region: CASSSGRDEQYF. The CDR3, as DNA: TGTGCCAGCAGCTCGGGACGGGACGAGCAGTACTTC.

This clonotype was seen many times. The chain links TRBV25-1 to TRBJ2-7; TRBD2 is a possible D gene (5 bases). Between the trimmed V and J ends, which lost 4 bases and 1 base, there was a span of 35 bases. CDR1 MGHDK and CDR2 SYGVNS come from the germline V gene. The CDR3 covers 22 residues. CDR3 bases: TGTGCCAGCAGTGTCCCTGCCTTAGGACCCCGCGTCCCTGGGAGTTGGTCCTACGAGCAGTACTTC. This sequence encodes CASSVPALGPRVPGSWSYEQYF.

This clonotype was counted ten times or more. The V and J genes are TRBV7-9 and TRBJ2-5; D remains ambiguous. The CDR3 length is 12 residues. Germline V gene data show CDR1 as SEHNR and CDR2 as FQNEAQ (reference sequence). Trimming removed 5 bases at V and 2 bases at J, with 6 bases between. This CDR3 is CASSPPQETQYF. CDR3 DNA sequence: TGTGCCAGCAGCCCCCCTCAAGAGACCCAGTACTTC. Based on the CDR3 plus reference TRBV7-9 and TRBJ2-5, the full variable domain is DTGVSQNPRHKITKRGQNVTFRCDPISEHNRLYWYRQTLGQGPEFLTYFQNEAQLEKSRLLSDRFSAERPKGSFSTLEIQRTEQGDSAMYLCASSPPQETQYFGPGTRLLVL.

This clonotype was detected ten times or more. The V call is TRBV4-3, the J call TRBJ2-3; TRBD2 matches at 7 bases. The trim removed 0 bases at V and 7 bases at J, leaving 1 base unmatched. Germline CDR1 and CDR2: LGHNA and YSLEER. The CDR3 has 13 amino acids. CDR3 loop: CASSQERGNTQYF. CDR3 nucleotide sequence: TGCGCCAGCAGCCAAGAGCGGGGGAATACGCAGTATTTT.

In this sample, this clonotype turned up many times. V is TRBV29-1 and J is TRBJ1-1; D perhaps matches TRBD1 (6 bases). Trimming stripped 7 bases from V and 3 bases from J, with 18 bases between. Germline V gene lookup returns CDR1 SQVTM and CDR2 ANQGSEA. The CDR3 is 14 residues long. The CDR3 coding sequence is TGCAGCGGAAGGGGGGCAGGTTCACACACTGAAGCTTTCTTT. Its protein product is CSGRGAGSHTEAFF.

This clonotype was counted many times. The chain couples TRBV7-6 to TRBJ2-7, with 7 positions matching TRBD2. The CDR3 totals 15 residues. Germline trimming cut 1 base from V and 5 bases from J; bases unmatched to any gene: 8. Germline V gene lookup returns CDR1 SGHVS and CDR2 FNYEAQ. The CDR3 bases are TGTGCCAGCAGCTTAGAGGTCGAGACTAGCAACGAGCAGTACTTC. This encodes CASSLEVETSNEQYF. Complete variable domain (other parts from reference TRBV7-6 and TRBJ2-7): GAGVSQSPRYKVTKRGQDVALRCDPISGHVSLYWYRQALGQGPEFLTYFNYEAQQDKSGLPNDRFSAERPEGSISTLTIQRTEQRDSAMYRCASSLEVETSNEQYFGPGTRLTVT.

This clonotype was seen many times. The chain joins TRBV4-1 to TRBJ2-3; 10 bases agree with TRBD2. J was trimmed by 4 bases and V by 4 bases; bases with no gene match: 5. This CDR3 is 15 amino acids long. The germline V gene has CDR1 MGHRA and CDR2 YSYEKL. The CDR3 spells CASSPGLALPDTQYF. CDR3 coding DNA: TGCGCCAGCAGCCCGGGACTAGCGCTCCCAGATACGCAGTATTTT.

This clonotype was found many times. J is TRBJ1-4 and V is TRBV7-2; D unclear. V was trimmed by 3 bases and J by 4 bases, leaving 9 bases between them. Germline CDR1 and CDR2: SGHTA and FQGNSA. CDR3 size: 14 residues. The CDR3 nucleotides read TGTGCCAGCAGCTTCTGGGTTGGTAATGAAAAACTGTTTTTT. Translation gives CASSFWVGNEKLFF.

This clonotype was found many times. CDR3 DNA: TGTGCCAGCTCTCGGGGGTCTGACACTGAAGCTTTCTTT. Its protein is CASSRGSDTEAFF. This chain uses TRBV6-4 with TRBJ1-1, with D perhaps TRBD1 (5 bases). V was pared by 8 bases and J by 3 bases, with 13 bases between. This CDR3 is 13 amino acids long. The V gene's germline CDR1 is MRHNA and CDR2 SNTAGT.